The rows below give T cell receptor beta chains drawn from one sample of a study of T cells expressing NK-cell markers. TCRdb reprocessed the 5' RACE reads; each CDR3 protein has one entry and no DNA is given. This listing includes 500,000 to 600,000 distinct CDR3 sequences. The source material was blood T cells: a sorted CD56 or NKG2C T cell subset, CD4+ or CD8+ T cells, or bulk PBMC T cells (not recorded which). The receptors were sampled from a man younger than 35 in good health. Each CDR3 is given with its conserved first and last residue.

>TRBV6-1|TRBJ1-4
CASRDIKGTATNEKLFF
>TRBV12-3/TRBV12-4|TRBJ1-2
CASTKPGQGIYGYTF
>TRBV5-1|TRBJ2-1
CASTLWRSSYNEQFF
>TRBV18|TRBJ2-1
CASSPPRGGDYNEQFF
>TRBV20-1|TRBJ2-1
CSADRQDHNEQFF
>TRBV29-1|TRBJ2-1
CSAKGLMSYNEQFF
>TRBV7-2|TRBJ1-1
CASSSPPGPPNTEAFF
>TRBV6-2/TRBV6-3|TRBJ2-3
CASSYADRDRETDTQYF
>TRBV9|TRBJ2-1
CASSAAGTLYNEQFF
>TRBV20-1|TRBJ2-1
CSAREGRGVGRAREQFF
>TRBV12-3/TRBV12-4|TRBJ2-3
CASSLETSLLATDTQYF
>TRBV2|TRBJ1-5
CASSETARGHQPQHF
>TRBV4-3|TRBJ2-7
CASSQAYEPGTGANYEQYF
>TRBV28|TRBJ2-1
CASLSDANEQFF
>TRBV24-1|TRBJ2-1
CATSEIGGDREQFF
>TRBV29-1|TRBJ2-5
CSVAGYSQETQYF
>TRBV7-2|TRBJ2-1
CASSLGASGRGEQFF
>TRBV6-1|TRBJ1-4
CASRPLQGATNEKLFF
>TRBV12-3/TRBV12-4|TRBJ1-1
CASSPLQGLGEAFF
>TRBV6-2/TRBV6-3|TRBJ2-1
CASREQPPGTGFYNEQFF
>TRBV20-1|TRBJ1-5
CSARDERVSNQPQHF
>TRBV5-1|TRBJ2-7
CASSPSSGRARSSYTYEQYF
>TRBV7-2|TRBJ2-7
CASRRGFAGESYEQYF
>TRBV7-3|TRBJ2-3
CASSYLTGGTDTQYF
>TRBV29-1|TRBJ1-2
CSVGSQGVNYGYTF
>TRBV10-3|TRBJ2-3
CAIRAGTSGGTDTQYF
>TRBV14|TRBJ2-5
CASSQEKVMETQYF
>TRBV7-2|TRBJ2-1
CASSGIVDRHEQFF
>TRBV6-1|TRBJ2-7
CASKLGGGRAGEQYF